Below are 17 T cell receptor beta chains sequenced from a single sample in a study of OX40 agonist ivuxolimab in advanced cancers. The data were produced by immunoSEQ multiplex PCR, yet TCRdb's version contains in-frame clones alone and is incomplete. The sample holds 45,000 to 60,000 clones; about 83% are singletons and the top ten take approximately 2.8%. Here the sequenced sample was CD4+ or CD8+ T cells sorted from blood, taken in a trial of the OX40 agonist ivuxolimab. The source is an adult with an advanced solid tumor such as melanoma, head and neck, liver or kidney cancer.

The chain combines TRBV7-8 with TRBJ1-3; D uncertain. CDR1 SGHVS and CDR2 FQNEAQ come from the germline V gene. There are 14 residues in the CDR3. Trimming removed 6 bases from V and 1 base from J, with 10 bases in between. The CDR3 DNA reads as TGTGCCAGCAGTTACGGGCGTTCTGGAAACACCATATATTTT. Residues: CASSYGRSGNTIYF.

The V and J genes are TRBV14 and TRBJ1-1, with unresolved D. CDR1 is SGHDN and CDR2 is FVKESK in the germline V gene. The CDR3 totals 16 residues. Trimming stripped 3 bases from V and 2 bases from J, with 16 bases between. CDR3 protein: CASSQGLLWANTEAFF. As DNA, the CDR3 is TGTGCCAGCAGCCAGGGCCTTTTATGGGCCAACACTGAAGCTTTCTTT.

This clone has just one count. This sequence joins TRBV2 and TRBJ2-7; 10 nucleotides align to TRBD2. The CDR3 loop spans 15 amino acids. The V gene's germline CDR1 is SNHLY and CDR2 FYNNEI. Trimming took 3 bases from V and 7 from J; bases not matched to a gene: 9. This CDR3 is CASSDLVAGGGEQYF. Written as DNA, the CDR3 is TGTGCCAGCAGTGATCTGGTAGCGGGAGGAGGTGAGCAGTACTTC. Looking up the rest from reference TRBV2 and TRBJ2-7 gives the full variable domain: EPEVTQTPSHQVTQMGQEVILRCVPISNHLYFYWYRQILGQKVEFLVSFYNNEISEKSEIFDDQFSVERPDGSNFTLKIRSTKLEDSAMYFCASSDLVAGGGEQYFGPGTRLTVT.

This chain connects TRBV5-6 to TRBJ2-1; 10 nucleotides line up with TRBD2. Unmatched junction bases numbered 10, after V lost 6 bases and J lost 7 bases. The CDR3 sequence is 15 residues long. Per the germline V gene, CDR1 is SGHDT and CDR2 is YYEEEE. The CDR3, as DNA: TGTGCCAGCATCAAAGCGACTAGCGGGCTTAATGAGCAGTTCTTC. Translation gives CASIKATSGLNEQFF.

The CDR3 DNA reads as TGTGCCTGGAGTCTAGACTACGAGCAGTACTTC. This codes for CAWSLDYEQYF. The chain couples TRBV30 to TRBJ2-7; no firm D call. Deletions cut 2 bases from V and 3 bases from J, with 5 bases between. CDR3 size: 11 residues. The V gene's germline CDR1 is GTSNPN and CDR2 SVGIG (reference sequence).

The chain carries TRBV27 and TRBJ2-7, with TRBD2 matching 11 bases. Germline lookup yields CDR1 MNHEY and CDR2 SMNVEV (reference sequence). The CDR3 runs to 16 residues. Unmatched junction bases numbered 8, after V lost 5 bases and J lost 2 bases. The CDR3 spells CASSISGTSGTYEQYF. In DNA form, the CDR3 reads TGTGCCAGCAGTATCTCCGGGACTAGCGGAACCTACGAGCAGTACTTC.

V is TRBV7-2 and J is TRBJ2-1; D remains ambiguous. Per the germline V gene, CDR1 is SGHTA and CDR2 is FQGNSA. Trimming took 0 bases from V and 10 from J, leaving 10 bases between them. This CDR3 region has 13 residues. The CDR3 DNA reads as TGTGCCAGCAGCTTAGCGCCGGTTAGCGAGCAGTTCTTC. Its translation: CASSLAPVSEQFF.

This clone was observed a handful of times. This chain connects TRBV19 to TRBJ1-1; D call uncertain. The CDR3 runs to 13 residues. Trimming pared 4 bases from V and 0 bases from J, leaving 6 bases between. Germline loops: CDR1 LNHDA, CDR2 SQIVND (reference sequence). This CDR3 is CASSTTVNTEAFF. CDR3 nucleotide sequence: TGTGCCAGTAGTACGACGGTGAACACTGAAGCTTTCTTT.

This rearrangement joins TRBV30 to TRBJ1-4; tentatively, D is TRBD1 (6 bases). The V end was cut by 3 bases, the J end by 0 bases, with 14 bases between. CDR1 is GTSNPN, CDR2 SVGIG, per germline (reference sequence). The CDR3 loop spans 16 amino acids. DNA of the CDR3: TGTGCCTGGAGATCCCCACAGGGACCAACTAATGAAAAACTGTTTTTT. This encodes CAWRSPQGPTNEKLFF.

CDR3 residues: CASSRPSGREKLFF. The CDR3 bases are TGTGCCAGTAGCCGGCCCTCGGGGCGGGAAAAACTGTTTTTT. The rearrangement uses TRBV19 and TRBJ1-4; possibly TRBD1 for D (5 bases). The CDR3 is made up of 14 amino acids. Trimming pared 6 bases from V and 8 bases from J, leaving 16 bases between. Germline V gene data show CDR1 as LNHDA and CDR2 as SQIVND (reference sequence).

The rearrangement links TRBV10-1 to TRBJ2-7; TRBD1 matches 10 bases. CDR1 and CDR2 (germline): WNHNN, SYGVQD (reference sequence). The CDR3 has 13 amino acids. After removal of 9 bases from V and 4 bases from J, the junction contained 6 bases not matched to a gene. CDR3 DNA: TGCGCCAGTCTGACAGGGGGCTTGTACGAGCAGTACTTC. This codes for CASLTGGLYEQYF.

This chain uses TRBV7-7 with TRBJ2-1; unclear D gene. The CDR3 is 13 residues long. Germline CDR1 SSHAT, CDR2 FNYEAQ (reference sequence). V lost 5 bases and J 10 bases, leaving 15 bases between the germline ends. The CDR3 nucleotides are TGTGCCAGCAGCATGACGGCCTTGGACGAGCAGTTCTTC. Translated, it gives CASSMTALDEQFF.

The chain is built from TRBV21-1 and TRBJ2-2. TRBV21-1 is flagged as a pseudogene. The CDR3 contains 14 residues. The CDR3 DNA follows: TGTGCCAGACCACTAACGGGCGGAACCGGGGAGCTGTTTTTT. It yields the protein CARPLTGGTGELFF.

This chain uses TRBV7-9 with TRBJ2-7; D perhaps matches TRBD2 (7 bases). The CDR3 sequence is 18 residues long. Germline V gene lookup returns CDR1 SEHNR and CDR2 FQNEAQ (reference sequence). Trimming removed 3 bases at V and 0 bases at J, with 21 bases between. CDR3 loop: CASSFPRGASGSSYEQYF. DNA of the CDR3: TGTGCCAGCAGCTTCCCCAGGGGTGCTAGCGGTTCCTCCTACGAGCAGTACTTC.

The rearrangement links TRBV6-1 to TRBJ2-3, with TRBD2 matching 7 bases. The CDR3 is 18 residues long. Germline V gene data show CDR1 as MNHNS and CDR2 as SASEGT. Losses at the gene ends were 2 bases for V and 1 base for J; bases not matched to a gene: 12. The DNA of the CDR3 is TGTGCCAGCAGTGAATTGGGGGGGAGGGTCGAAGGCACAGATACGCAGTATTTT. As protein: CASSELGGRVEGTDTQYF.

In this sample, this clone turned up once. The chain joins TRBV25-1 to TRBJ2-2, with D possibly TRBD1 on 6 matching bases. V was clipped by 1 base and J by 0 bases, with 9 bases between them. Germline V gene lookup returns CDR1 MGHDK and CDR2 SYGVNS. CDR3 length: 16 amino acids. The CDR3 protein is CASSESGQPNTGELFF. The CDR3 DNA sequence: TGTGCCAGCAGTGAATCCGGACAGCCGAACACCGGGGAGCTGTTTTTT.

V is TRBV7-2 and J is TRBJ1-2; D not certain. The CDR3 contains 12 residues. The V gene lost 4 bases and the J gene lost 3 bases, with 6 bases spanning the gap. The germline gives CDR1 SGHTA, CDR2 FQGNSA. The CDR3 DNA reads as TGTGCCAGCAGCTCCATGCACTATGGCTACACCTTC. Its protein is CASSSMHYGYTF.